This T cell receptor beta chain derives from a study of shared clonotypes between healthy human individuals (dated by TCRdb to the early 2020s). Describing the broader study: The cohort comprised two women and a few men aged 18 to 49 years. The study deeply sequenced blood TCR repertoires of about 5 healthy adults to estimate repertoire size and the extent of clonotype sharing between individuals. To increase sequencing depth and limit assay-specific biases, different laboratories used diverse techniques to prepare libraries and sequence TCR repertoires. Per donor, leukapheresis produced somewhere between about 0.94 and 9 billion PBMCs. The research as a whole found: Pairwise subsampling indicated that sequencing depth was expected to affect the degree of clonotype sharing among donors. Sampling was restricted to blood, and TCR repertoires in tissues likely differ from the TCR repertoires found in blood. Because the study included only a small number of donors, the genetic and exposure-history diversity represented was limited.

Taken from the germline V gene (reference sequence), the CDR1 and CDR2 loops are GTSNPN and SVGIG. The CDR3 runs 17 residues from the cysteine to the phenylalanine. CDR3 DNA is the only sequence kept; it has 51 bases, read in frame from the first base. V and J are truncated by 2 bases and 6 bases respectively, leaving an intervening sequence of 20 bases. The donors were healthy, HIV-negative adults who had no recently reported acute infections or vaccinations. All donors were Caucasian adults living in Nashville, Tennessee, USA. In the unsorted samples, approximately 85 million PBMCs were counted, and genomic DNA was extracted using the QIAamp DNA Blood Mini kit. Blood was collected by leukapheresis, and PBMCs were isolated by Ficoll-Histopaque density gradient centrifugation and then cryopreserved in liquid nitrogen vapor phase. Using the deep immunoSEQ assay, multiplex PCR amplified TCR CDR3 regions from genomic DNA. Genomic DNA extracted from each cell subset was distributed evenly over all wells of several immunoSEQ 96-well plates, and each plate served as one replicate. For unsorted PBMC, around 310 ng of genomic DNA, equivalent to approximately 30,000 T cell genomes, went into each replicate PCR. Genomic DNA from unsorted PBMC was sequenced over ten immunoSEQ deep assay plates. Purified libraries were measured with a Qubit 3.0 fluorometer, size-checked on a Bioanalyzer 2100, and measured again with the KAPA Library Quantification kit. A separate single-read 150-cycle Illumina NextSeq 550 flow cell was used to sequence each immunoSEQ 96-well plate. On the authors' methods: The immunoSEQ output contained only junctional sequences without quality scores, so filtering could not match that applied to full-length reads. Sequences were annotated with PyIR, a Python wrapper for IgBLAST v1.9, using IMGT germline references to assign V/J genes and CDR3. Any read was removed if the V/J assignment was weak (E-value above 1e-6), the CDR3 was missing, or the read contained stop codons, out-of-frame junctions, or ambiguous translated residues. V3J clonotypes were defined as sequences sharing an identical inferred V gene, J gene, and CDR3 amino acid sequence. Percentage overlap between repertoires was computed as shared unique clonotypes divided by the size of the smaller repertoire. Three approaches were used to assess repertoire richness: RTK rarefaction, the Chao1 estimator, and Recon v2.1 estimates of unobserved clonotypes. Drawn from immuneACCESS, this table holds only the in-frame rearrangements with V and J called that TCRdb kept. Clones are partly lost; checked studies trace under half to an unresolved V gene and leave the rest unexplained. The V and J calls and clone size are taken from that table; D and trimming were inferred from the DNA. This sample holds around 500,000 clones; about 85% were observed only once. The leading ten clones occupy approximately 13% of the sample.

Note on this clone: It has no known antigen specificity. Base qualities were left out, and no much larger clone turns up one base away.

Sequencing was performed on PBMCs. In this chain, TRBV30 is recombined with TRBJ1-6; TRBD1 could be the D gene, as 5 bases match. This clonotype was obtained from a woman in her thirties or forties in good health. Some clones in this sample may be carry-over from other donors' samples. The CDR3 protein is CAWSPLPLAGGNSPLHF. The bases are TGTGCCTGGAGTCCTCTTCCGTTGGCGGGGGGTAATTCACCCCTCCACTTT.